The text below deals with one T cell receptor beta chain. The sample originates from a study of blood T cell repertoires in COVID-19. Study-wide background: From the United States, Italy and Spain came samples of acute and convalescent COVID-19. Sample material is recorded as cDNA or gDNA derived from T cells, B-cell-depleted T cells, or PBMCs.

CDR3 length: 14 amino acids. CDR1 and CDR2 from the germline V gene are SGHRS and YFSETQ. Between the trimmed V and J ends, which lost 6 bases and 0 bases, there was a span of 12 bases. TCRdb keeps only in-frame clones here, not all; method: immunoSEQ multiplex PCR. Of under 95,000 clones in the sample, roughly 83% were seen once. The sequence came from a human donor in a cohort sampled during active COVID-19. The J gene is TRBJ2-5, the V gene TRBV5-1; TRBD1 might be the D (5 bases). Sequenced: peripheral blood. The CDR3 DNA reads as TGCGCCAGCAAAACCGCCAGGGACCAAGAGACCCAGTACTTC. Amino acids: CASKTARDQETQYF.